One sample yielded the 7 T cell receptor beta chains listed below, sequenced in a study of shared clonotypes between healthy human individuals. Sequencing used immunoSEQ multiplex PCR; TCRdb keeps in-frame clones, though not all of them. The sample lists 450,000 to 500,000 clones, about 72% occurring once. The sequencing sample was made of PBMCs. Receptors originate from a middle-aged woman in good health. Some clones in this sample may be carry-over from other donors' samples.

The chain uses TRBV4-2 and TRBJ2-3; TRBD2 matches at 11 bases. The CDR3 has 16 amino acids. V shed 5 bases and J 2 bases; nucleotides not matched to a gene: 6. Germline CDR1 reads LGHNA; CDR2 reads YNFKEQ. The CDR3 protein is CASSTRLAGNTDTQYF. The CDR3 region has the DNA TGTGCCAGCAGCACCCGACTAGCGGGAAACACAGATACGCAGTATTTT.

J is TRBJ2-7 and V is TRBV10-3; D may correspond to TRBD1 or TRBD2 (5 bases each). Germline V gene sequence: CDR1 ENHRY, CDR2 SYGVKD. The CDR3 extends over 13 amino acids. V lost 0 bases to trimming and J lost 3 bases, with 6 bases between them. DNA of the CDR3: TGTGCCATCAGTGAGTCGGGGGACTACGAGCAGTACTTC. This gives the protein CAISESGDYEQYF.

This chain joins TRBV7-9 and TRBJ2-2; 8 positions agree with TRBD2. The CDR3 sequence is 15 residues long. Trimming took 6 bases from V and 4 from J; bases not matched to a gene: 7. The germline V gene has CDR1 SEHNR and CDR2 FQNEAQ (reference sequence). The CDR3 loop reads CASRILADLTGELFF. The DNA for the CDR3 is TGTGCCAGCAGAATACTAGCGGACCTCACCGGGGAGCTGTTTTTT.

This clone was seen more than once but under ten times. The chain links TRBV6-1 to TRBJ2-7; a possible D gene is TRBD1 (6 bases). Germline CDR1 MNHNS, CDR2 SASEGT. CDR3 length equals 13 residues. V was shortened by 8 bases and J by 5 bases, with 16 bases between the two germline ends. The CDR3 region is CASSDSKVNEQYF. DNA for the CDR3: TGTGCCAGCTCGGACAGTAAGGTCAACGAGCAGTACTTC.

V usage is TRBV6-5 and J usage is TRBJ2-7; 9 bases fit TRBD1. Losses at the gene ends were 4 bases for V and 3 bases for J; bases not matched to a gene: 4. Germline V gives CDR1 MNHEY, CDR2 SVGAGI. This CDR3 is 14 amino acids long. DNA of the CDR3: TGTGCCAGCAGTTCGGGACAGGGATTCTACGAGCAGTACTTC. The encoded protein is CASSSGQGFYEQYF.

The chain combines TRBV19 with TRBJ2-3, with 7 bases lining up with TRBD2. With 4 bases clipped from V and 9 bases from J, the junction kept 13 bases outside the gene matches. The CDR3 has 15 amino acids. CDR1 is LNHDA, CDR2 SQIVND, per germline (reference sequence). Written as DNA, the CDR3 is TGTGCCAGTAGTACAAGACTAGCCCCCCACGACACGCAGTATTTT. Protein product: CASSTRLAPHDTQYF.

This rearrangement joins TRBV7-9 to TRBJ2-7; 11 nucleotides match TRBD2. The germline V gene encodes CDR1 SEHNR and CDR2 FQNEAQ (reference sequence). The J segment lost 4 bases and the V segment lost 0 bases, leaving 2 bases of the junction unmatched. The length of the CDR3 is 15 residues. The CDR3 loop is CASSLAASGRYEQYF. The CDR3 nucleotides read TGTGCCAGCAGCTTAGCGGCTAGCGGGAGGTACGAGCAGTACTTC.